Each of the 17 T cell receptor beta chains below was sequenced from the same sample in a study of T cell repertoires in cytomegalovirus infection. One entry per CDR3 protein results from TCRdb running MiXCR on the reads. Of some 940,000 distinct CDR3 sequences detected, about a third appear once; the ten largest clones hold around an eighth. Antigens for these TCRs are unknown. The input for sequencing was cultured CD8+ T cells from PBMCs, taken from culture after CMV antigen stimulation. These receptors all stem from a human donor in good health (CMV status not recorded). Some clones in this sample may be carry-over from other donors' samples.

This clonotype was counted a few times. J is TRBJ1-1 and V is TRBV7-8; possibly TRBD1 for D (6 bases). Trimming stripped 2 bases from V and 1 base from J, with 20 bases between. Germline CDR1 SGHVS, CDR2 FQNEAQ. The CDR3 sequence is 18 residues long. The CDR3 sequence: CASSLIGQGTPPNTEAFF. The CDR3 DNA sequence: TGTGCCAGCAGCTTAATAGGGCAGGGGACACCTCCGAACACTGAAGCTTTCTTT.

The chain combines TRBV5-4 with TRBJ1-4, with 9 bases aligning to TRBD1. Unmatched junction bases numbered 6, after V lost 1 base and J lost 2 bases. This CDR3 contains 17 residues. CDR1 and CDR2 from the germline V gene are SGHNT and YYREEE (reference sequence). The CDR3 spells CASSLFGQGTTNEKLFF. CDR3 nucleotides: TGTGCCAGCAGCTTGTTTGGACAGGGGACCACTAATGAAAAACTGTTTTTT.

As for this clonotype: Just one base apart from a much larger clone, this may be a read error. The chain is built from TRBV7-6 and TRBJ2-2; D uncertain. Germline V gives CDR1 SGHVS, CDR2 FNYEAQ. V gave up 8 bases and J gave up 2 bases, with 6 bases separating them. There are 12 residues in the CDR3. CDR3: CASGHNTGELFF. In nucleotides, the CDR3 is TGTGCCAGCGGCCACAACACCGGGGAGCTGTTTTTT.

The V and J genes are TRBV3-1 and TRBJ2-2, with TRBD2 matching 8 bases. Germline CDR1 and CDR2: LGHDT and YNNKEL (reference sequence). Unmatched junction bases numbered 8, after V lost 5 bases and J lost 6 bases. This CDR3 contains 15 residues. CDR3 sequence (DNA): TGTGCCAGCAGCTCCCCCCAGCGGGGGTCCGGGGAGCTGTTTTTT. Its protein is CASSSPQRGSGELFF.

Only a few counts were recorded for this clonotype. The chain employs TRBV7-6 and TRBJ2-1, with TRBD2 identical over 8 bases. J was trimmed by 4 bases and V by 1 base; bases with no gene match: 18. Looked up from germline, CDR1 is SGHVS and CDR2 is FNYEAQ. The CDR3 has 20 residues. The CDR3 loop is CASSLVPFSGAPSLYNEQFF. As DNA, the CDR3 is TGTGCCAGCAGCTTAGTACCCTTTAGCGGGGCCCCTTCCTTATACAATGAGCAGTTCTTC.

The CDR3 region has the DNA TGTGCCAGCAGCCACGATAAGAACACTGAAGCTTTCTTT. It is translated as CASSHDKNTEAFF. This sequence joins TRBV14 and TRBJ1-1; unclear D gene. The CDR3 sequence is 13 residues long. V was clipped by 3 bases and J by 1 base, with 6 bases between them. Germline-derived CDR1 and CDR2 are SGHDN and FVKESK. Full variable domain (remainder filled in from reference TRBV14 and TRBJ1-1): EAGVTQFPSHSVIEKGQTVTLRCDPISGHDNLYWYRRVMGKEIKFLLHFVKESKQDESGMPNNRFLAERTGGTYSTLKVQPAELEDSGVYFCASSHDKNTEAFFGQGTRLTVV.

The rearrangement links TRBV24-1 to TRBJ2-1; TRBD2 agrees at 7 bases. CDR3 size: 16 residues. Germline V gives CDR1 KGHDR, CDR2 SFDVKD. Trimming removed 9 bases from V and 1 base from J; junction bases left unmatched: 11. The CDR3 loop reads CATPVGWGGSYNEQFF. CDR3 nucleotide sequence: TGTGCCACCCCGGTGGGTTGGGGGGGATCCTACAATGAGCAGTTCTTC.

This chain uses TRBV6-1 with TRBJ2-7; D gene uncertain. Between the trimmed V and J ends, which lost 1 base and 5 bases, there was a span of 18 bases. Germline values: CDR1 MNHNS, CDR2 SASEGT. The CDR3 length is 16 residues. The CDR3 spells CASSEDQVRRADEQYF. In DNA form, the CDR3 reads TGTGCCAGCAGTGAAGATCAGGTCAGAAGAGCCGACGAGCAGTACTTC.

The CDR3 bases are TGTGCCAGCAATAAAGGGACAGGCTATAGCAATCAGCCCCAGCATTTT. Translation gives CASNKGTGYSNQPQHF. The J gene is TRBJ1-5, the V gene TRBV6-6, with 8 bases fitting TRBD1. Per germline, CDR1 MNHNY and CDR2 SVGAGI (reference sequence). Germline trimming cut 7 bases from V and 0 bases from J; bases unmatched to any gene: 8. The CDR3 extends over 16 amino acids.

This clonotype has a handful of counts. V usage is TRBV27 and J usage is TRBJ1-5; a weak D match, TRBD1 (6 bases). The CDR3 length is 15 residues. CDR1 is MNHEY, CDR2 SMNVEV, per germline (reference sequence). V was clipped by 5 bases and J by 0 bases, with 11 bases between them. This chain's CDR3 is CASSNNRASNQPQHF. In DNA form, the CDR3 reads TGTGCCAGCAGTAATAACAGGGCTAGCAATCAGCCCCAGCATTTT.

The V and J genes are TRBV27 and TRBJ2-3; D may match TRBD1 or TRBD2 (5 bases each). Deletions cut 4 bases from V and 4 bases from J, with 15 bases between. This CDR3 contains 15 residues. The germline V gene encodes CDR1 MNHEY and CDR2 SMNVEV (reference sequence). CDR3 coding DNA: TGTGCCAGCAGTTCTTCAGGGCGGGTTTCAGATACGCAGTATTTT. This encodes CASSSSGRVSDTQYF.

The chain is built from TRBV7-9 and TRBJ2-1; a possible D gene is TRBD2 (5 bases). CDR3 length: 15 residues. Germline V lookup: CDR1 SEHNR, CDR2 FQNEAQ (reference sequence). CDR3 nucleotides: TGTGCTAAAGTCCCATATGAGGGCTCCTACAATGAGCAGTTCTTC. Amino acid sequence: CAKVPYEGSYNEQFF.

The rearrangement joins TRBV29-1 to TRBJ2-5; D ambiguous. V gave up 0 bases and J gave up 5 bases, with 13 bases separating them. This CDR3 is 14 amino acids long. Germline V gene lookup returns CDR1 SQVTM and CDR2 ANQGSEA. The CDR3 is CSVEDLANPETQYF. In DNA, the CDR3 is TGCAGCGTTGAAGATCTGGCAAATCCGGAGACCCAGTACTTC.

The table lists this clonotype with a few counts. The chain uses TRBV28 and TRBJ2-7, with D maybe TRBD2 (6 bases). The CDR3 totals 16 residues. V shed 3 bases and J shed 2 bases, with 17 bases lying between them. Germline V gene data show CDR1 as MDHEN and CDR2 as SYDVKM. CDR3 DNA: TGTGCCAGCAGTTTGAGGGATGATAGCGGAACCTACGAGCAGTACGTC. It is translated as CASSLRDDSGTYEQYV.

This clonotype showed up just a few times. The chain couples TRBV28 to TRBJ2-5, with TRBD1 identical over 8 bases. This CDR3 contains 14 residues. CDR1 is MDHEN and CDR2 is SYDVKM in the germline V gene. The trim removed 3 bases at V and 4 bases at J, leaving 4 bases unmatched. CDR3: CASSFRQGRETQYF. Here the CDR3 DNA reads TGTGCCAGCAGTTTCCGACAGGGGAGAGAGACCCAGTACTTC. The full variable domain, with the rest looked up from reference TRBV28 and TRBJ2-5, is DVKVTQSSRYLVKRTGEKVFLECVQDMDHENMFWYRQDPGLGLRLIYFSYDVKMKEKGDIPEGYSVSREKKERFSLILESASTNQTSMYLCASSFRQGRETQYFGPGTRLLVL.

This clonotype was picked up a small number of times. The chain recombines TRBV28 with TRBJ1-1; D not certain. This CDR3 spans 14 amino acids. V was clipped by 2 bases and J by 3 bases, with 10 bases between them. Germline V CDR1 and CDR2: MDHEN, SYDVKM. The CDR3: CASSLRSFDTEAFF. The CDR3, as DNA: TGTGCCAGCAGTTTAAGGTCTTTTGACACTGAAGCTTTCTTT.

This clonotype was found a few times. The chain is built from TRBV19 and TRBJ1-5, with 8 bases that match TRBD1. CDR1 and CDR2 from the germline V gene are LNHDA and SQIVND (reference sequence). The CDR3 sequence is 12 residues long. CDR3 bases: TGTAGTACGGGACAGGGCAATCAGCCCCAGCATTTT. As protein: CSTGQGNQPQHF. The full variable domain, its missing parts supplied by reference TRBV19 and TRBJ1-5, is DGGITQSPKYLFRKEGQNVTLSCEQNLNHDAMYWYRQDPGQGLRLIYYSQIVNDFQKGDIAEGYSVSREKKESFPLTVTSAQKNPTAFYLCSTGQGNQPQHFGDGTRLSIL.